The TCR beta chain described here comes from a study of radiation and T cells in renal cell carcinoma. Study outcomes and limitations: Top tumor clonotypes rose in blood 2 weeks post-radiation, then contracted.

Here immunoSEQ multiplex PCR was the method, and the copy in TCRdb shows in-frame clones only, minus some. The profile shows 50,000 to 75,000 clones, around 80% of them singletons. The CDR3 length is 15 residues. Germline assignment: CDR1 LNHDA and CDR2 SQIVND (reference sequence). Trimming removed 8 bases from V and 0 bases from J, with 13 bases in between. Points on this clone: The antigen remains unidentified.

Time point here: baseline pretreatment blood. The treatment: 15 Gy SBRT to primary tumor, nephrectomy 4 weeks later. The receptor was derived from a man between 60 and 70 years old with renal cell carcinoma. The material was blood, obtained from a patient whose treatment included radiotherapy and nephrectomy. The chain uses TRBV19 and TRBJ2-2; D unclear. CDR3 sequence (DNA): TGTGCCAGTTCCCTGGAGCTAGCGAACACCGGGGAGCTGTTTTTT. It encodes CASSLELANTGELFF.